Shown below are 8 T cell receptor beta chains from a single sample sequenced in a study of regulatory T cells in long-lasting Graves disease (dated by TCRdb to about 2021). The time point label on this specimen signifies: persistent/refractory GD, antithyroid drugs over 5 years with positive TRAb. For both TCR sequencing and RNA sequencing, RNA was extracted from PBMCs using TRIzol. Library prep was done by multiplex PCR. Data came from an Illumina HiSeq 4000. TCR beta libraries were built with iRepertoire HTBI primers and Arm-PCR amplification of CDR3 regions. TCRdb passed the public sequencing reads through fastp at Q25 and MiXCR, retaining productive beta sequences. Records with the same CDR3 protein are collapsed into one entry carrying the most frequent genes and DNA. The sample table holds about 470,000 distinct CDR3 sequences, of which around 21% were seen once. 7.8% of the sample comes from the top ten.

The material sequenced was peripheral blood mononuclear cells (PBMCs), taken when the disease was refractory, from a patient treated with antithyroid drugs. These receptor sequences come from a female donor with Graves disease.

This clonotype was recorded a few times. The rearrangement links TRBV27 to TRBJ2-7; 12 bases match TRBD2. The CDR3 contains 11 residues. Per the germline V gene, CDR1 is MNHEY and CDR2 is SMNVEV (reference sequence). V was clipped by 6 bases and J by 9 bases; unmatched bases: 0. Here the CDR3 reads CASRTSGGQYF. The CDR3 nucleotides read TGTGCCAGCAGGACTAGCGGGGGGCAGTACTTC.

Ten or more counts support this clonotype. The rearrangement links TRBV7-3 to TRBJ1-1, with D hard to call. The V and J ends lost 5 bases and 8 bases respectively, with 15 bases between them. CDR3 length equals 13 residues. The germline gives CDR1 SGHTA, CDR2 FQGTGA. The CDR3 protein is CASSVEIRTEAFF. The CDR3 DNA reads TGTGCCAGCAGCGTCGAGATAAGAACCGAAGCTTTCTTT.

This clonotype was found many times. The V and J genes are TRBV27 and TRBJ2-5; D gene ambiguous. This CDR3 is built from 15 residues. Germline lookup yields CDR1 MNHEY and CDR2 SMNVEV (reference sequence). Trimming cost V 3 bases and J 2 bases, with 13 bases left between them. The CDR3: CASSLGTDYQETQYF. CDR3 nucleotides: TGTGCCAGCAGTTTGGGAACAGATTATCAAGAGACCCAGTACTTC.

This rearrangement joins TRBV18 to TRBJ1-2; tentative D call: TRBD1 (6 bases). Trimming took off 4 bases at V and 6 bases at J, with 24 bases between the two ends. Germline CDR1 is KGHSH and CDR2 is LQKENI. The CDR3 has 17 amino acids. CDR3 in amino acids: CASSLAGTAAGGDGYTF. The CDR3 nucleotides read TGTGCCAGCTCACTTGCCGGGACCGCTGCTGGGGGCGATGGCTACACCTTC.

This clonotype turned up a few times. The chain links TRBV19 to TRBJ1-1; D is unclear. The CDR3 runs to 14 residues. Per the germline V gene, CDR1 is LNHDA and CDR2 is SQIVND (reference sequence). With 1 base removed from V and 1 base from J, the gap between germline ends came to 7 bases. DNA for the CDR3: TGTGCCAGTAGTATAGGCCCAGCGAACACTGAAGCTTTCTTT. This gives the protein CASSIGPANTEAFF.

This clonotype has ten or more counts. The genes are TRBV2 and TRBJ1-4; TRBD1 might be the D (5 bases). In germline, CDR1 is SNHLY, CDR2 FYNNEI. Between the trimmed V and J ends, which lost 2 bases and 8 bases, there was a span of 18 bases. CDR3 length: 16 amino acids. The DNA of the CDR3 is TGTGCCAGCAGTGAAACTGAGGGGATGATTAAAGAAAAACTGTTTTTT. Encoded protein: CASSETEGMIKEKLFF.

Ten or more counts support this clonotype. The chain carries TRBV19 and TRBJ1-4; no firm D call. The V gene's germline CDR1 is LNHDA and CDR2 SQIVND (reference sequence). Trimming removed 5 bases at V and 0 bases at J, with 13 bases between. The CDR3 has 16 residues. The CDR3 region has the DNA TGTGCCAGTAGTTGGTCAACTCAACCAACTAATGAAAAACTGTTTTTT. Amino acid sequence: CASSWSTQPTNEKLFF.

This clonotype has at least ten counts. This chain joins TRBV28 and TRBJ1-1; maybe TRBD1 (6 bases). Trimming pared 1 base from V and 1 base from J, leaving 10 bases between. This CDR3 region has 15 residues. Germline V CDR1 and CDR2: MDHEN, SYDVKM. In DNA form, the CDR3 reads TGTGCCAGCAGTTTATATCTGACAGGGAACACTGAAGCTTTCTTT. It codes for CASSLYLTGNTEAFF.